The 14 T cell receptor beta chains in this list originate from one sample, sequenced in a study of blood T cell repertoires in COVID-19. Sequenced by immunoSEQ multiplex PCR; TCRdb stores in-frame clones only, minus some. The sample has some 74,000 clones; 88% are singletons. Sequencing used peripheral blood. All receptors derive from a woman of 80 years or more with acute or convalescent COVID-19.

V gene TRBV19 combines with J gene TRBJ2-2; 10 positions match TRBD1. J gave up 5 bases and V 6 bases, and 3 bases lay outside the gene matches. Germline CDR1 reads LNHDA; CDR2 reads SQIVND (reference sequence). The CDR3 length is 14 residues. The chain's CDR3 is CASRDRGRTGELFF. The CDR3, as DNA: TGTGCCAGTAGAGACAGGGGGCGAACCGGGGAGCTGTTTTTT.

The V call is TRBV30, the J call TRBJ1-3; unclear D gene. This CDR3 is built from 11 residues. V was cut by 8 bases and J by 15 bases, with 20 bases left in between. Germline assignment: CDR1 GTSNPN and CDR2 SVGIG (reference sequence). This CDR3 is CAGYSTGRGYF. CDR3 in DNA: TGTGCCGGCTACAGCACGGGTCGGGGATATTTT. The complete variable domain, with remaining parts taken from reference TRBV30 and TRBJ1-3, reads SQTIHQWPATLVQPVGSPLSLECTVEGTSNPNLYWYRQAAGRGLQLLFYSVGIGQISSEVPQNLSASRPQDRQFILSSKKLLLSDSGFYLCAGYSTGRGYFGEGSWLTVV.

This rearrangement joins TRBV7-2 to TRBJ2-7; D is perhaps TRBD2 (6 bases). The CDR3 is made up of 16 amino acids. The germline gives CDR1 SGHTA, CDR2 FQGNSA. Trimming took off 1 base at V and 6 bases at J, with 19 bases between the two ends. This CDR3 is CASSLGLAGRVSEQYF. DNA of the CDR3: TGTGCCAGCAGCTTAGGACTGGCGGGACGGGTTAGCGAGCAGTACTTC.

This clone was counted once. CDR3 loop: CATSETGFSGANVLTF. The CDR3, as DNA: TGTGCCACCAGCGAGACAGGTTTCTCTGGGGCCAACGTCCTGACTTTC. The chain joins TRBV15 to TRBJ2-6; a weak D match, TRBD1 (6 bases). The CDR3 is 16 residues long. In germline, CDR1 is LNHNV, CDR2 YYDKDF (reference sequence). V was cut by 5 bases and J by 0 bases, with 11 bases left in between.

As to this clone: This CDR3 is also generated by other DNA sequences in the sample. This sequence joins TRBV5-4 and TRBJ2-2; 8 bases fit TRBD1. The CDR3 has 15 amino acids. CDR1 SGHNT and CDR2 YYREEE come from the germline V gene (reference sequence). With V trimmed by 3 bases and J by 5 bases, 6 bases remained unmatched. CDR3 sequence (DNA): TGTGCCAGCAGCTCCGGGACAGGCGGAACCGGGGAGCTGTTTTTT. Translation gives CASSSGTGGTGELFF.

The chain carries TRBV7-2 and TRBJ2-2; the match to TRBD1 covers 8 bases. V lost 11 bases and J lost 3; bases outside the gene matches: 8. The CDR3 totals 14 residues. CDR1 SGHTA and CDR2 FQGNSA come from the germline V gene. This CDR3 is CAARGQGYTGELFF. The CDR3 coding sequence is TGTGCCGCCCGAGGACAGGGATACACCGGGGAGCTGTTTTTT.

The V call is TRBV11-2, the J call TRBJ2-7; TRBD1 aligns across 7 bases. The germline gives CDR1 SGHAT, CDR2 FQNNGV. The CDR3 loop spans 16 amino acids. V dropped 5 bases and J dropped 4; count of bases not matched to a gene: 14. CDR3: CASSPISTGKFYEQYF. The CDR3 nucleotides read TGTGCCAGCAGCCCGATATCGACAGGGAAATTTTACGAGCAGTACTTC.

About this clone: A junction boundary mismatches the germline segment, possibly from a read error. The chain links TRBV12-3 or TRBV12-4 to TRBJ1-1; D is unresolved. The CDR3 contains 8 residues. CDR3 DNA sequence: TGTGCCAGCACTCAAGCTTTCTTT. Its translation: CASTQAFF.

The chain couples TRBV5-5 to TRBJ2-5; possibly TRBD1 for D (6 bases). Germline CDR1 and CDR2: SGHKS and YYEKEE (reference sequence). The CDR3 contains 15 residues. V was trimmed by 4 bases and J by 2 bases, leaving 15 bases between them. The CDR3 coding sequence is TGTGCCAGCAGCCCGTCGACAGGCCGGCAAGAGACCCAGTACTTC. This codes for CASSPSTGRQETQYF.

The chain has TRBV29-1 and TRBJ2-2, with D maybe TRBD1 (6 bases). V lost 7 bases and J lost 0, with 15 bases in between. Germline CDR1 SQVTM, CDR2 ANQGSEA. The CDR3 has 15 residues. CDR3: CSASQGWPNTGELFF. The CDR3 DNA follows: TGCAGCGCATCACAGGGATGGCCGAACACCGGGGAGCTGTTTTTT.

The rearrangement links TRBV6-5 to TRBJ2-7, with TRBD2 matching 7 bases. CDR3 size: 15 residues. The germline V gene has CDR1 MNHEY and CDR2 SVGAGI. V dropped 6 bases and J dropped 5; count of bases not matched to a gene: 13. CDR3 coding DNA: TGTGCCAGCAGCCTTATGGGAGGCGGGAGTAACGAGCAGTACTTC. It codes for CASSLMGGGSNEQYF.

The gene calls are TRBV2 and TRBJ1-6; 7 nucleotides match TRBD1. The CDR3 has 15 amino acids. Looked up from germline, CDR1 is SNHLY and CDR2 is FYNNEI. The ends lost 7 bases at V and 6 bases at J; junction bases unmatched: 9. CDR3 amino acids: CASIKGATANSPLHF. The CDR3, as DNA: TGTGCCAGCATCAAGGGGGCAACAGCTAATTCACCCCTCCACTTT.

A single count supports this clone. The V call is TRBV19, the J call TRBJ2-4; 7 bases map to TRBD2. The germline gives CDR1 LNHDA, CDR2 SQIVND (reference sequence). There are 15 residues in the CDR3. The trim removed 3 bases at V and 2 bases at J, leaving 4 bases unmatched. The CDR3 here is CASSIPSGTKNIQYF. Here the CDR3 DNA reads TGTGCCAGTAGTATCCCGAGCGGGACCAAAAACATTCAGTACTTC.

The chain joins TRBV27 to TRBJ1-4, with a weak D call TRBD1 (5 bases). Trimming removed 6 bases at V and 4 bases at J, with 12 bases between. This CDR3 spans 14 amino acids. The germline V gene has CDR1 MNHEY and CDR2 SMNVEV (reference sequence). CDR3: CASRRGTGNEKLFF. For the CDR3, the DNA is TGTGCCAGCAGGCGGGGCACAGGTAATGAAAAACTGTTTTTT.